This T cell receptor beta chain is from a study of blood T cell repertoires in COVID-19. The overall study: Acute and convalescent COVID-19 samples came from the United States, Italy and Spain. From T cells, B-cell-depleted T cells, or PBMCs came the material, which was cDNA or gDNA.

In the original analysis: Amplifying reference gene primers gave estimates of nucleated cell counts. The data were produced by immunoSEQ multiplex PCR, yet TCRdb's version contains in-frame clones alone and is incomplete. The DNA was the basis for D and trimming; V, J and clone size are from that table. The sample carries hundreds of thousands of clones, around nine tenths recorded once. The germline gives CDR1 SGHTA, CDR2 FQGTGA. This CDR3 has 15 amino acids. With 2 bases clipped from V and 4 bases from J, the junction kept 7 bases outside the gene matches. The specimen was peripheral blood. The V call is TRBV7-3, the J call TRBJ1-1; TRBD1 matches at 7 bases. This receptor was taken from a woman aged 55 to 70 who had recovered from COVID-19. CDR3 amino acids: CASSLWAGGVTEAFF. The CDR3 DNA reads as TGTGCCAGCAGCTTATGGGCAGGGGGAGTCACTGAAGCTTTCTTT.